This passage covers 14 T cell receptor beta chains from one sample sequenced in a study of cytomegalovirus exposure and HLA in healthy donors. In the PCR, 60 Vbeta and 13 Jbeta primers were used. The table came from immunoSEQ multiplex PCR; TCRdb's copy has only in-frame clones and leaves some out. In the table there are 180,000 or so clones, roughly 88% of which are singletons. The sample taken for sequencing was PBMCs. The receptors come from a young man in good health and CMV-seropositive.

The chain couples TRBV19 to TRBJ2-5, with 7 bases that match TRBD2. CDR3 length equals 15 residues. V lost 5 bases, J lost 5 bases, and 11 bases stayed unmatched. The germline V gene encodes CDR1 LNHDA and CDR2 SQIVND (reference sequence). The CDR3 nucleotides are TGTGCCAGTAGTTACCCCGGGGAGGGTTCGGAGACCCAGTACTTC. It codes for CASSYPGEGSETQYF. Based on the CDR3 plus reference TRBV19 and TRBJ2-5, the full variable domain is DGGITQSPKYLFRKEGQNVTLSCEQNLNHDAMYWYRQDPGQGLRLIYYSQIVNDFQKGDIAEGYSVSREKKESFPLTVTSAQKNPTAFYLCASSYPGEGSETQYFGPGTRLLVL.

The chain combines TRBV12-2 with TRBJ2-5; the table's D call TRBD1 went unverified against the DNA. TRBV12-2 is recorded as a pseudogene. CDR3 length equals 23 residues. The CDR3 loop is CASRLCRNRHGEADRGRLETQYF. The CDR3 DNA is TGTGCAAGTCGCTTATGTCGCAACAGGCATGGGGAAGCGGACAGGGGGCGATTAGAGACCCAGTACTTC.

The V gene is TRBV19, the J gene TRBJ2-1; TRBD2 agrees at 8 bases. The CDR3 contains 14 residues. V shed 5 bases, J shed 4 bases, and the junction held 4 bases outside the gene matches. Germline-derived CDR1 and CDR2 are LNHDA and SQIVND (reference sequence). CDR3 sequence reads: CASSAGGPYNEQFF. CDR3 bases: TGTGCCAGTAGTGCGGGGGGCCCGTACAATGAGCAGTTCTTC.

This clone was picked up a small number of times. This chain uses TRBV4-3 with TRBJ1-1; D ambiguous. CDR1 is LGHNA and CDR2 is YSLEER in the germline V gene. V was cut by 5 bases and J by 1 base, with 11 bases left in between. This CDR3 has 14 residues. CDR3 sequence (DNA): TGCGCCAGCAGCGTCTTCACCGGGAACACTGAAGCTTTCTTT. Residues: CASSVFTGNTEAFF.

The J gene is TRBJ2-1, the V gene TRBV18; 9 bases match TRBD2. With 4 bases clipped from V and 2 bases from J, the junction kept 6 bases outside the gene matches. Germline CDR1 reads KGHSH; CDR2 reads LQKENI. The CDR3 has 16 amino acids. The CDR3 region is CASSQGLAGPYNEQFF. Here the CDR3 DNA reads TGTGCCAGCTCACAGGGACTAGCAGGCCCCTACAATGAGCAGTTCTTC.

CDR3 in DNA: TGTGCCAGCAGGAAACAGGGATTTGATTCACCCCTCCACTTT. Protein: CASRKQGFDSPLHF. The chain links TRBV6-5 to TRBJ1-6, with a possible D match to TRBD1 (6 bases). The CDR3 sequence is 14 residues long. Deletions cut 6 bases from V and 8 bases from J, with 14 bases between. CDR1 is MNHEY, CDR2 SVGAGI, per germline.

The chain has TRBV7-7 and TRBJ2-3, with 10 bases fitting TRBD2. CDR3 size: 16 residues. V trimming: 1 base; J trimming: 3 bases; junction bases outside the gene matches: 4. Germline-derived CDR1 and CDR2 are SSHAT and FNYEAQ (reference sequence). The CDR3 DNA is TGTGCCAGCAGCTTAGGCGCGACTAGCGGGACAGATACGCAGTATTTT. Translating it yields CASSLGATSGTDTQYF.

The table lists this clone with a few counts. This chain uses TRBV30 with TRBJ2-2, with TRBD2 matching over 11 bases. The CDR3 is made up of 19 amino acids. Germline trimming cut 0 bases from V and 6 bases from J; bases unmatched to any gene: 15. CDR1 is GTSNPN, CDR2 SVGIG, per germline (reference sequence). CDR3 amino acids: CAWSVPPRISGGEAGELFF. The CDR3 DNA is TGTGCCTGGAGTGTACCCCCCAGGATTAGCGGGGGGGAGGCCGGGGAGCTGTTTTTT.

The chain joins TRBV16 to TRBJ1-2; D perhaps matches TRBD1 (5 bases). Trimming cost V 0 bases and J 2 bases, with 13 bases left between them. The CDR3 loop spans 16 amino acids. CDR1 is KGHSY and CDR2 is FQNENV in the germline V gene. The DNA of the CDR3 is TGTGCCAGCAGCCAATCCGGAGGGGATATCAACTATGGCTACACCTTC. Amino acid sequence: CASSQSGGDINYGYTF.

This chain links TRBV11-2 with TRBJ1-1; possible D gene TRBD1, 5 bases. The ends were cut back, 8 bases at V and 2 bases at J, with 21 bases in the middle. Germline values: CDR1 SGHAT, CDR2 FQNNGV. There are 16 residues in the CDR3. The chain's CDR3 is CASPNVQGLRNTEAFF. CDR3 coding DNA: TGTGCCAGCCCGAACGTCCAGGGACTACGAAACACTGAAGCTTTCTTT.

This chain uses TRBV29-1 with TRBJ2-4; TRBD1 aligns across 8 bases. Unmatched junction bases numbered 13, after V lost 4 bases and J lost 5 bases. Germline V gene sequence: CDR1 SQVTM, CDR2 ANQGSEA. The CDR3 runs to 16 residues. CDR3 in amino acids: CSVVGARGRSENIQYF. CDR3 DNA: TGCAGCGTTGTTGGTGCCAGGGGGCGATCTGAAAACATTCAGTACTTC.

This sequence joins TRBV6-5 and TRBJ2-5, with 10 positions matching TRBD1. CDR1 MNHEY and CDR2 SVGAGI come from the germline V gene. The V gene end was trimmed by 6 bases and the J gene end by 5 bases; junction bases not matched to a gene: 9. The CDR3 extends over 15 amino acids. The CDR3 sequence: CASSTTGGDWETQYF. The CDR3 nucleotides read TGTGCCAGCAGCACGACAGGGGGCGATTGGGAGACCCAGTACTTC.

This clone was detected once. This sequence joins TRBV27 and TRBJ1-2; 9 bases match TRBD1. The CDR3 sequence is 14 residues long. The junction had 8 bases not matched to a gene; V was cut back by 5 bases and J by 7 bases. Germline lookup yields CDR1 MNHEY and CDR2 SMNVEV (reference sequence). DNA for the CDR3: TGTGCCAGCAGTGTTACCGGGACAGGGCCTGGCTACACCTTC. Translated, it gives CASSVTGTGPGYTF.

This rearrangement joins TRBV9 to TRBJ2-2; D uncertain. The length of the CDR3 is 14 residues. The germline V and J ends were trimmed by 0 bases and 4 bases, with 7 bases remaining between them. Germline assignment: CDR1 SGDLS and CDR2 YYNGEE. In nucleotides, the CDR3 is TGTGCCAGCAGCGTAGTCCTAAGCACCGGGGAGCTGTTTTTT. Its protein product is CASSVVLSTGELFF. The whole variable domain, remainder taken from reference TRBV9 and TRBJ2-2, is DSGVTQTPKHLITATGQRVTLRCSPRSGDLSVYWYQQSLDQGLQFLIQYYNGEERAKGNILERFSAQQFPDLHSELNLSSLELGDSALYFCASSVVLSTGELFFGEGSRLTVL.